This T cell receptor beta chain was captured in a study of T cells after yellow fever vaccination. Findings and limits, study-wide: Post-booster repertoires again held most primary-vaccination clones (just under 97% CD4, over 80% CD8).

Germline CDR1 LGHNA, CDR2 YSLEER. The CDR3 covers 16 residues. Deletions cut 0 bases from V and 7 bases from J, with 18 bases between. A single record per CDR3 protein comes from TCRdb applying MiXCR to the 5' RACE reads. The sample holds roughly 340,000 distinct CDR3 sequences, about 9.5% seen once. This clonotype was recorded at least ten times. Its antigen remains unknown. V gene TRBV4-3 combines with J gene TRBJ1-1; D is perhaps TRBD1 (5 bases). The clonotype originates from a man aged 18 to 29 who received the YFV17D yellow fever vaccine. This specimen consisted of PBMCs, obtained on the day of the first yellow fever vaccination. In nucleotides, the CDR3 is TGCGCCAGCAGCCAAGATGGCCCCGGGGGAGTCGGTGAAGCTTTCTTT. Protein: CASSQDGPGGVGEAFF.